A single sample gave rise to the 24 T cell receptor beta chains below, sequenced in a study of T cell clones after liver transplantation. The assay was immunoSEQ multiplex PCR, and TCRdb's table has in-frame clones only and misses some. The sample records over 50,000 clones, less than 90% being singletons. Sample: CD8+ T cells from blood, taken 12 months after liver transplant. These receptors came from a human patient who received a liver transplant. A share of the T cells may be of graft donor origin.

On this clone: Distinct nucleotide sequences in the sample also encode this CDR3. The rearrangement uses TRBV13 and TRBJ2-5; D is perhaps TRBD1 or TRBD2 (6 bases each). The V gene's germline CDR1 is PRHDT and CDR2 FYEKMQ (reference sequence). V lost 6 bases and J lost 5, with 19 bases in between. This CDR3 comprises 15 residues. The CDR3 loop is CASSLSRGGGETQYF. CDR3 in DNA: TGTGCCAGCAGTTTAAGCAGGGGTGGAGGGGAGACCCAGTACTTC.

The chain couples TRBV7-9 to TRBJ2-1; D call uncertain. Germline CDR1 reads SEHNR; CDR2 reads FQNEAQ (reference sequence). The CDR3 consists of 13 residues. The V end lost 1 base, the J end lost 4 bases, and 5 bases lay between the germline ends. The CDR3 DNA reads TGTGCCAGCAGCTTAGGCTTTTACAATGAGCAGTTCTTC. Protein: CASSLGFYNEQFF.

The chain employs TRBV19 and TRBJ2-2; D is unresolved. Trimming took off 4 bases at V and 8 bases at J, with 8 bases between the two ends. CDR3 size: 12 residues. The germline CDR1 and CDR2 sequences are LNHDA and SQIVND (reference sequence). CDR3 protein: CASSTDNGELFF. The CDR3, as DNA: TGTGCCAGTAGTACCGACAATGGGGAGCTGTTTTTT.

The rearrangement links TRBV6-5 to TRBJ1-5; D remains ambiguous. CDR3 length: 15 residues. V dropped 8 bases and J dropped 0 bases, with 14 bases sitting between them. Germline CDR1 and CDR2: MNHEY and SVGAGI. CDR3: CASGLGPYSNQPQHF. CDR3 coding DNA: TGTGCCAGCGGCCTCGGGCCGTATAGCAATCAGCCCCAGCATTTT.

This chain joins TRBV14 and TRBJ2-5, with D perhaps matching TRBD1 or TRBD2 (5 bases each). With 1 base removed from V and 2 bases from J, the gap between germline ends came to 17 bases. The CDR3 sequence is 17 residues long. CDR1 is SGHDN and CDR2 is FVKESK in the germline V gene. The CDR3 loop reads CASSQGTWAWGQETQYF. In DNA, the CDR3 is TGTGCCAGCAGCCAAGGGACCTGGGCGTGGGGGCAAGAGACCCAGTACTTC.

The chain has TRBV7-2 and TRBJ2-7; possibly TRBD2 for D (5 bases). CDR1 and CDR2 (germline): SGHTA, FQGNSA. The CDR3 loop spans 15 amino acids. V was shortened by 2 bases and J by 0 bases, with 11 bases between the two germline ends. The CDR3: CASSLYPGSSYEQYF. CDR3 coding DNA: TGTGCCAGCAGCTTATATCCGGGGAGCTCCTACGAGCAGTACTTC. The whole variable domain, filled in from reference TRBV7-2 and TRBJ2-7, reads GAGVSQSPSNKVTEKGKDVELRCDPISGHTALYWYRQSLGQGLEFLIYFQGNSAPDKSGLPSDRFSAERTGGSVSTLTIQRTQQEDSAVYLCASSLYPGSSYEQYFGPGTRLTVT.

The CDR3 spells CAWSVGPRTEAFF. The CDR3 DNA follows: TGTGCCTGGAGTGTAGGACCGAGGACTGAAGCTTTCTTT. The chain is built from TRBV30 and TRBJ1-1; D ambiguous. The V gene lost 0 bases and the J gene lost 5 bases, with 10 bases spanning the gap. There are 13 residues in the CDR3. CDR1 is GTSNPN and CDR2 is SVGIG in the germline V gene (reference sequence).

Only one count was recorded for this clone. The chain joins TRBV28 to TRBJ1-5, with unresolved D. This CDR3 comprises 14 residues. Trimming cost V 10 bases and J 3 bases, with 16 bases left between them. Germline V lookup: CDR1 MDHEN, CDR2 SYDVKM. CDR3 DNA sequence: TGTGCCACCATACGAGCCGGCTACAATCAGCCCCAGCATTTT. Translating it yields CATIRAGYNQPQHF.

This clone showed up just a few times. This chain uses TRBV5-4 with TRBJ1-1; unclear D gene. Germline V gives CDR1 SGHNT, CDR2 YYREEE (reference sequence). This CDR3 comprises 14 residues. V lost 2 bases to trimming and J lost 3 bases, with 11 bases between them. CDR3 in DNA: TGTGCCAGCAGCTTCACTCGAGGTGACACTGAAGCTTTCTTT. Its protein is CASSFTRGDTEAFF.

The rearrangement links TRBV19 to TRBJ2-1; 7 positions match TRBD2. J gave up 8 bases and V 0 bases, and 4 bases lay outside the gene matches. This CDR3 comprises 14 residues. Germline-derived CDR1 and CDR2 are LNHDA and SQIVND (reference sequence). The CDR3 nucleotides are TGTGCCAGTAGTATAGAACTAGCGATAGATGAGCAGTTCTTC. As protein: CASSIELAIDEQFF.

The chain is built from TRBV11-2 and TRBJ2-7, with unresolved D. Trimming shortened V by 3 bases and J by 2 bases, and 2 bases separated the two germline ends. The CDR3 is 11 amino acids. Germline V CDR1 and CDR2: SGHAT, FQNNGV. The CDR3 region has the DNA TGTGCCAGCAGCTTGACCTACGAGCAGTACTTC. Its translation is CASSLTYEQYF.

The rearrangement joins TRBV28 to TRBJ1-5; tentatively, D is TRBD1 (5 bases). The V and J ends lost 2 bases and 0 bases respectively, with 14 bases between them. The CDR3 sequence is 17 residues long. Germline V gives CDR1 MDHEN, CDR2 SYDVKM. CDR3 nucleotide sequence: TGTGCCAGCAGTTTAATACAGGAGTCTCTTAGCAATCAGCCCCAGCATTTT. It yields the protein CASSLIQESLSNQPQHF.

The V call is TRBV2, the J call TRBJ2-7; TRBD2 matches at 12 bases. Germline V gives CDR1 SNHLY, CDR2 FYNNEI. The V and J ends lost 6 bases and 4 bases, in that order; junction bases with no gene match: 1. CDR3 length equals 13 residues. The DNA of the CDR3 is TGTGCCAGCAGCCTAGCGGGAGGGTACGAGCAGTACTTC. Protein product: CASSLAGGYEQYF.

The chain combines TRBV5-1 with TRBJ2-1; 7 bases align to TRBD1. Germline-derived CDR1 and CDR2 are SGHRS and YFSETQ. This CDR3 comprises 16 residues. The J segment lost 8 bases and the V segment lost 4 bases, leaving 15 bases of the junction unmatched. CDR3: CASSPAGTVYLDEQFF. The CDR3 bases are TGCGCCAGCAGCCCCGCAGGGACAGTATATCTGGATGAGCAGTTCTTC.

This clone was recorded once. V gene TRBV7-3 combines with J gene TRBJ2-3; a possible D gene is TRBD1 (5 bases). CDR1 and CDR2 from the germline V gene are SGHTA and FQGTGA. The CDR3 runs 15 residues. Trimming shortened V by 5 bases and J by 0 bases, and 12 bases separated the two germline ends. This chain's CDR3 is CASSPLAGSTDTQYF. DNA for the CDR3: TGTGCCAGCAGCCCCCTGGCAGGGAGCACAGATACGCAGTATTTT.

The V call is TRBV11-2, the J call TRBJ2-5; no reliable D call. V lost 3 bases to trimming and J lost 6 bases, with 5 bases between them. The CDR3 consists of 11 residues. The germline V gene has CDR1 SGHAT and CDR2 FQNNGV. This chain's CDR3 is CASSFGQTQYF. For the CDR3, the DNA is TGTGCCAGCAGCTTTGGACAGACCCAGTACTTC.

The table lists this clone with many counts. This chain links TRBV7-6 with TRBJ1-4, with D perhaps TRBD1 (6 bases). The V end was cut by 7 bases, the J end by 11 bases, with 14 bases between. Germline CDR1 SGHVS, CDR2 FNYEAQ. There are 12 residues in the CDR3. CDR3 amino acids: CASTSPGDKLFF. In DNA form, the CDR3 reads TGTGCCAGCACCTCCCCAGGGGACAAACTGTTTTTT. Full variable domain (remainder filled in from reference TRBV7-6 and TRBJ1-4): GAGVSQSPRYKVTKRGQDVALRCDPISGHVSLYWYRQALGQGPEFLTYFNYEAQQDKSGLPNDRFSAERPEGSISTLTIQRTEQRDSAMYRCASTSPGDKLFFGSGTQLSVL.

Only one count was recorded for this clone. V is TRBV13 and J is TRBJ2-7, with 7 bases aligning to TRBD2. The trim removed 2 bases at V and 2 bases at J, leaving 9 bases unmatched. The germline CDR1 and CDR2 sequences are PRHDT and FYEKMQ (reference sequence). The CDR3 has 16 amino acids. CDR3 sequence reads: CASSLTPSGTTYEQYF. CDR3 DNA: TGTGCCAGCAGCTTAACCCCTAGCGGCACAACCTACGAGCAGTACTTC.

The CDR3 spells CASSFTQGAEGYTF. As DNA, the CDR3 is TGTGCCAGCAGCTTTACACAGGGGGCTGAGGGCTACACCTTC. V usage is TRBV5-6 and J usage is TRBJ1-2, with TRBD1 matching over 9 bases. V shed 2 bases, J shed 8 bases, and the junction held 7 bases outside the gene matches. The V gene's germline CDR1 is SGHDT and CDR2 YYEEEE. The length of the CDR3 is 14 residues.

This chain links TRBV2 with TRBJ2-2; no clear D gene. The CDR3 contains 14 residues. Trimming pared 7 bases from V and 5 bases from J, leaving 14 bases between. The germline CDR1 and CDR2 sequences are SNHLY and FYNNEI. This chain's CDR3 is CASIRSRMTGELFF. CDR3 in DNA: TGTGCCAGCATTAGGTCTAGGATGACCGGGGAGCTGTTTTTT.

V usage is TRBV5-6 and J usage is TRBJ2-7, with TRBD1 identical over 7 bases. CDR3 length: 17 residues. Germline assignment: CDR1 SGHDT and CDR2 YYEEEE. V shed 4 bases, J shed 0 bases, and the junction held 13 bases outside the gene matches. The CDR3 coding sequence is TGTGCCAGCAGCCCGGAGCAGGGGGTCAAACCCTCCTACGAGCAGTACTTC. It is translated as CASSPEQGVKPSYEQYF.

V is TRBV7-9 and J is TRBJ2-1, with 7 bases matching TRBD2. Losses at the gene ends were 5 bases for V and 0 bases for J; bases not matched to a gene: 4. Germline loops: CDR1 SEHNR, CDR2 FQNEAQ (reference sequence). The CDR3 length is 15 residues. The CDR3 coding sequence is TGTGCCAGCAGCCCAGCGGGGAGCTCCTACAATGAGCAGTTCTTC. Encoded protein: CASSPAGSSYNEQFF.

This chain joins TRBV30 and TRBJ1-2; D is ambiguous. The V gene's germline CDR1 is GTSNPN and CDR2 SVGIG (reference sequence). The CDR3 length is 14 residues. Trimming removed 7 bases from V and 0 bases from J, with 15 bases in between. The CDR3 is CASGSPTSNYGYTF. As DNA, the CDR3 is TGTGCCTCGGGATCGCCAACCTCTAACTATGGCTACACCTTC.

The chain combines TRBV5-5 with TRBJ2-2; TRBD1 matches at 7 bases. Trimming at V came to 0 bases and at J to 5 bases, leaving 16 bases not matched to a gene. Germline assignment: CDR1 SGHKS and CDR2 YYEKEE (reference sequence). This CDR3 contains 19 residues. This CDR3 is CASSLGAVFVQGLTGELFF. CDR3 sequence (DNA): TGTGCCAGCAGCTTGGGGGCAGTCTTCGTACAGGGGCTTACCGGGGAGCTGTTTTTT.